Below, 8 T cell receptor beta chains from the same sample are listed, as sequenced in a study of metastatic and nonmetastatic thyroid tumors. TCRdb recomputed clones from the PCR reads via MiXCR. Among about 41,000 clones listed, roughly a quarter were seen once. Every patient was untreated before thyroid surgery. The sequenced material came from tumor tissue. The receptor set was obtained from a female donor with papillary thyroid cancer or a benign thyroid nodule (not recorded which). Some clones in this sample may be carry-over from other donors' samples.

The rearrangement joins TRBV24-1 to TRBJ2-3; perhaps TRBD1 as D (6 bases). V dropped 4 bases and J dropped 2 bases, with 9 bases sitting between them. CDR1 and CDR2 from the germline V gene are KGHDR and SFDVKD. CDR3 length: 14 residues. The CDR3 region is CATSDHRVTDTQYF. DNA for the CDR3: TGTGCCACCAGTGACCACAGGGTCACAGATACGCAGTATTTT.

At least ten counts were recorded for this clone. The chain links TRBV30 to TRBJ2-3, with 7 positions matching TRBD2. The CDR3 runs 15 residues. Germline V gene data show CDR1 as GTSNPN and CDR2 as SVGIG (reference sequence). The trim removed 3 bases at V and 7 bases at J, leaving 13 bases unmatched. The CDR3 region is CAWSPRLAEDYTQYF. The CDR3 nucleotides are TGTGCCTGGAGCCCTCGGCTAGCGGAAGACTATACGCAGTATTTT.

This clone was picked up many times. The chain recombines TRBV20-1 with TRBJ2-3; possibly TRBD2 for D (5 bases). The CDR3 is 13 amino acids. The V end lost 7 bases, the J end lost 2 bases, and 13 bases lay between the germline ends. Germline V gene data show CDR1 as DFQATT and CDR2 as SNEGSKA (reference sequence). CDR3 in DNA: TGCAGTGGTTCGCGGGTAGTCACAGATACGCAGTATTTT. Translated, it gives CSGSRVVTDTQYF.

V is TRBV3-1 and J is TRBJ2-7; 8 positions agree with TRBD2. The germline V gene encodes CDR1 LGHDT and CDR2 YNNKEL (reference sequence). With 1 base clipped from V and 4 bases from J, the junction kept 6 bases outside the gene matches. CDR3 length equals 15 residues. The CDR3 DNA is TGTGCCAGCAGCCAAGTTACGGGAGGGCCTTACGAGCAGTACTTC. It yields the protein CASSQVTGGPYEQYF.

The sample holds a few counts of this clone. The chain carries TRBV28 and TRBJ2-3; D may be TRBD1 (6 bases). The germline V and J ends were trimmed by 6 bases and 8 bases, with 18 bases remaining between them. This CDR3 is built from 14 residues. Germline CDR1 reads MDHEN; CDR2 reads SYDVKM. The CDR3 nucleotides read TGTGCCAGCAGCTACTCAGGGGACCTGTTTACGCAGTATTTT. This translates into CASSYSGDLFTQYF. Filled out from reference TRBV28 and TRBJ2-3, the complete variable domain reads DVKVTQSSRYLVKRTGEKVFLECVQDMDHENMFWYRQDPGLGLRLIYFSYDVKMKEKGDIPEGYSVSREKKERFSLILESASTNQTSMYLCASSYSGDLFTQYFGPGTRLTVL.

This clone is medium-sized (0.01 to 0.1%) by share. The chain has TRBV5-1 and TRBJ1-1, with a possible D match to TRBD1 (6 bases). V was trimmed by 6 bases and J by 5 bases, leaving 14 bases between them. Germline values: CDR1 SGHRS, CDR2 YFSETQ. The CDR3 length is 13 residues. This CDR3 reads CASTGRGRTEAFF. The CDR3, as DNA: TGCGCCAGCACGGGCAGGGGAAGAACTGAAGCTTTCTTT. Using reference TRBV5-1 and TRBJ1-1 for the parts outside the CDR3, the full variable domain is KAGVTQTPRYLIKTRGQQVTLSCSPISGHRSVSWYQQTPGQGLQFLFEYFSETQRNKGNFPGRFSGRQFSNSRSEMNVSTLELGDSALYLCASTGRGRTEAFFGQGTRLTVV.

The chain has TRBV5-8 and TRBJ1-1; no clear D. The CDR3 consists of 15 residues. Germline loops: CDR1 SGHTS, CDR2 YDEGEE. Trimming shortened V by 1 base and J by 0 bases, and 10 bases separated the two germline ends. CDR3 protein: CASSLYLGVNTEAFF. The CDR3 bases are TGTGCCAGCAGCTTGTATTTAGGCGTGAACACTGAAGCTTTCTTT.

This chain uses TRBV15 with TRBJ2-7; D tentatively reads TRBD1 or TRBD2 (5 bases each). The ends were cut back, 0 bases at V and 7 bases at J, with 10 bases in the middle. The CDR3 contains 13 residues. Germline values: CDR1 LNHNV, CDR2 YYDKDF (reference sequence). The CDR3 DNA is TGTGCCACCAGCAGAGAGTGGGGCGGGGAGCAGTACTTC. Its protein is CATSREWGGEQYF.